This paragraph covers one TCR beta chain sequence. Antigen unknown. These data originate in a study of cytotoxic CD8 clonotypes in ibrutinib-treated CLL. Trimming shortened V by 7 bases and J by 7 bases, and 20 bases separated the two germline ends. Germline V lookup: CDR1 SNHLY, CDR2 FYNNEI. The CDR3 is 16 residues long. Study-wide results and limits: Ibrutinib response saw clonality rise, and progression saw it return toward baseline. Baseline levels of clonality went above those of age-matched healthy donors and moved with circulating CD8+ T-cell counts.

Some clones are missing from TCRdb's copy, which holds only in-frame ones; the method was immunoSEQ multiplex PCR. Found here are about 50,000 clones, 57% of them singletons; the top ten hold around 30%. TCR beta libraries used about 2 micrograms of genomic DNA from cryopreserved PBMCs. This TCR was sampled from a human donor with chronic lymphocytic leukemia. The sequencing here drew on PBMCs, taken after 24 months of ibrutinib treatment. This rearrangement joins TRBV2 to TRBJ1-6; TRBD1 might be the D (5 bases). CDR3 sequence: CASTPSFQGVNSPLHF. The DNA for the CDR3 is TGTGCCAGCACCCCAAGTTTCCAGGGAGTAAATTCACCCCTCCACTTT.